This entry lists 29 T cell receptor beta chains sequenced from one sample in a study of CD8+ T cells in alopecia areata. RNA was isolated and reverse transcribed to cDNA, the sequencing template. This table comes from immunoSEQ multiplex PCR, and its TCRdb copy is limited to in-frame clones, with some not included. The sample consists of 150,000 or so clones, roughly 50% of them appearing once. The specimen was CD4+ T cells sorted from blood. Every receptor here comes from a human donor with alopecia areata.

V usage is TRBV9 and J usage is TRBJ2-1; TRBD2 might be the D (6 bases). The germline CDR1 and CDR2 sequences are SGDLS and YYNGEE. This CDR3 spans 15 amino acids. V lost 0 bases and J 0 bases, leaving 7 bases between the germline ends. DNA for the CDR3: TGTGCCAGCAGCGTAGTCGGGAGCTCCTACAATGAGCAGTTCTTC. Translating gives CASSVVGSSYNEQFF.

This clone was observed a handful of times. The chain employs TRBV18 and TRBJ2-3; 12 bases are a match to TRBD2. CDR3 length equals 16 residues. V shed 6 bases, J shed 2 bases, and the junction held 6 bases outside the gene matches. Germline V gene sequence: CDR1 KGHSH, CDR2 LQKENI. CDR3 bases: TGTGCCAGCTCCTACCGGACTAGCGGGATCACAGATACGCAGTATTTT. Translated: CASSYRTSGITDTQYF.

J is TRBJ2-1 and V is TRBV5-1; D not certain. Germline values: CDR1 SGHRS, CDR2 YFSETQ. The CDR3 consists of 11 residues. V dropped 3 bases and J dropped 6 bases, with 4 bases sitting between them. CDR3 bases: TGCGCCAGCAGCTATTCCAATGAGCAGTTCTTC. It yields the protein CASSYSNEQFF.

Only a few counts were recorded for this clone. The chain carries TRBV2 and TRBJ2-5; D is uncertain. The V end was cut by 6 bases, the J end by 5 bases, with 10 bases between. This CDR3 region has 12 residues. The germline V gene has CDR1 SNHLY and CDR2 FYNNEI. CDR3 amino acids: CASRGDAETQYF. Written as DNA, the CDR3 is TGTGCCAGCAGAGGTGACGCGGAGACCCAGTACTTC.

The chain joins TRBV7-2 to TRBJ2-5, with D uncertain. The CDR3 is 11 amino acids. Trimming removed 5 bases from V and 2 bases from J, with 3 bases in between. Looked up from germline, CDR1 is SGHTA and CDR2 is FQGNSA. CDR3 residues: CASSQQETQYF. In DNA, the CDR3 is TGTGCCAGCAGCCAACAAGAGACCCAGTACTTC.

The table lists this clone with a few counts. The chain combines TRBV29-1 with TRBJ2-1, with 15 bases that match TRBD2. Germline values: CDR1 SQVTM, CDR2 ANQGSEA. This CDR3 comprises 17 residues. Trimming cost V 3 bases and J 12 bases; bases outside gene matches: 15. CDR3 loop: CSVEGTIGLAGGPRQFF. The CDR3 nucleotides are TGCAGCGTTGAGGGGACAATCGGACTAGCGGGAGGGCCTAGGCAGTTCTTC.

The chain couples TRBV28 to TRBJ2-1; 8 bases match TRBD2. Germline lookup yields CDR1 MDHEN and CDR2 SYDVKM. V lost 6 bases to trimming and J lost 4 bases; unmatched junction nucleotides: 8. This CDR3 contains 15 residues. The CDR3: CASSDLAGPYNEQFF. In DNA form, the CDR3 reads TGTGCCAGCAGCGACTTAGCGGGACCTTACAATGAGCAGTTCTTC.

This chain links TRBV7-9 with TRBJ1-2; D ambiguous. The CDR3 consists of 15 residues. Germline V gene sequence: CDR1 SEHNR, CDR2 FQNEAQ (reference sequence). Deletions cut 1 base from V and 4 bases from J, with 13 bases between. CDR3: CASSLEGGSAYGYTF. The CDR3 DNA follows: TGTGCCAGCAGCTTAGAGGGAGGATCGGCCTATGGCTACACCTTC. Using reference TRBV7-9 and TRBJ1-2 for the parts outside the CDR3, the full variable domain is DTGVSQNPRHKITKRGQNVTFRCDPISEHNRLYWYRQTLGQGPEFLTYFQNEAQLEKSRLLSDRFSAERPKGSFSTLEIQRTEQGDSAMYLCASSLEGGSAYGYTFGSGTRLTVV.

The chain has TRBV28 and TRBJ2-6; perhaps TRBD1 as D (6 bases). Germline CDR1 is MDHEN and CDR2 is SYDVKM. The CDR3 spans 18 residues. The V end was cut by 3 bases, the J end by 0 bases, with 15 bases between. CDR3 region: CASSFSPGEFSGANVLTF. CDR3 sequence (DNA): TGTGCCAGCAGTTTTTCCCCAGGGGAGTTCTCTGGGGCCAACGTCCTGACTTTC.

The chain joins TRBV29-1 to TRBJ1-1; 7 bases line up with TRBD1. Germline V gene sequence: CDR1 SQVTM, CDR2 ANQGSEA. There are 14 residues in the CDR3. V was clipped by 6 bases and J by 1 base; unmatched bases: 8. The CDR3 region has the DNA TGCAGCGTAGCAAGGACAGGTCGGAACACTGAAGCTTTCTTT. Translated, it gives CSVARTGRNTEAFF.

This clone was counted between two and nine times. The gene calls are TRBV2 and TRBJ2-7, with 11 bases fitting TRBD2. There are 15 residues in the CDR3. CDR1 is SNHLY, CDR2 FYNNEI, per germline. J was trimmed by 6 bases and V by 7 bases; bases with no gene match: 11. Written as DNA, the CDR3 is TGTGCCAGCACGGGCATAGCGGGGGGGACTGGCGAGCAGTACTTC. This codes for CASTGIAGGTGEQYF. Looking up the rest from reference TRBV2 and TRBJ2-7 gives the full variable domain: EPEVTQTPSHQVTQMGQEVILRCVPISNHLYFYWYRQILGQKVEFLVSFYNNEISEKSEIFDDQFSVERPDGSNFTLKIRSTKLEDSAMYFCASTGIAGGTGEQYFGPGTRLTVT.

This clone is a singleton in its sample. The chain couples TRBV2 to TRBJ2-3, with a tentative D call TRBD1 (6 bases). V lost 3 bases, J lost 0 bases, and 10 bases lay in between. CDR1 and CDR2 (germline): SNHLY, FYNNEI. This CDR3 region has 15 residues. The DNA of the CDR3 is TGTGCCAGCAGTGAGGACAGATCTAGCACAGATACGCAGTATTTT. It translates to CASSEDRSSTDTQYF. Full variable domain (outside the CDR3, taken from reference TRBV2 and TRBJ2-3): EPEVTQTPSHQVTQMGQEVILRCVPISNHLYFYWYRQILGQKVEFLVSFYNNEISEKSEIFDDQFSVERPDGSNFTLKIRSTKLEDSAMYFCASSEDRSSTDTQYFGPGTRLTVL.

This clone has more than one count but fewer than ten. The chain links TRBV29-1 to TRBJ2-3; D not certain. The CDR3 runs 12 residues. Germline assignment: CDR1 SQVTM and CDR2 ANQGSEA. V dropped 4 bases and J dropped 0 bases, with 5 bases sitting between them. DNA for the CDR3: TGCAGCGTTGGAGAGAGCACAGATACGCAGTATTTT. Amino acids: CSVGESTDTQYF.

A few counts support this clone. V usage is TRBV7-3 and J usage is TRBJ2-1, with D possibly being TRBD2 (5 bases). The V end was cut by 6 bases, the J end by 0 bases, with 15 bases between. This CDR3 has 16 amino acids. Germline-derived CDR1 and CDR2 are SGHTA and FQGTGA. CDR3 nucleotide sequence: TGTGCCAGCAGTAACCGGGGTCCGAGCTCCTACAATGAGCAGTTCTTC. Amino acid sequence: CASSNRGPSSYNEQFF.

V is TRBV28 and J is TRBJ2-7; TRBD1 aligns across 11 bases. Losses at the gene ends were 3 bases for V and 4 bases for J; bases not matched to a gene: 5. CDR1 is MDHEN and CDR2 is SYDVKM in the germline V gene. This CDR3 contains 15 residues. CDR3 in amino acids: CASSLAGTGGYEQYF. CDR3 nucleotide sequence: TGTGCCAGCAGTTTGGCCGGGACAGGGGGATACGAGCAGTACTTC.

The chain couples TRBV7-2 to TRBJ1-3; unclear D gene. The CDR3 is 15 residues long. CDR1 is SGHTA, CDR2 FQGNSA, per germline. The V and J ends lost 6 bases and 2 bases respectively, with 14 bases between them. The CDR3 reads CASRPALRAGNTIYF. The CDR3 bases are TGTGCCAGCAGACCGGCCCTTCGCGCTGGAAACACCATATATTTT. Variable domain in full (rest from reference TRBV7-2 and TRBJ1-3): GAGVSQSPSNKVTEKGKDVELRCDPISGHTALYWYRQSLGQGLEFLIYFQGNSAPDKSGLPSDRFSAERTGGSVSTLTIQRTQQEDSAVYLCASRPALRAGNTIYFGEGSWLTVV.

This clone was seen once. This rearrangement joins TRBV2 to TRBJ2-3; 12 bases fit TRBD2. The CDR3 extends over 17 amino acids. The ends lost 6 bases at V and 0 bases at J; junction bases unmatched: 7. Germline V lookup: CDR1 SNHLY, CDR2 FYNNEI. The CDR3 nucleotides are TGTGCCAGCAGATCAGGACTAGCGGGATTTAGCACAGATACGCAGTATTTT. It is translated as CASRSGLAGFSTDTQYF. The full variable domain, rest sourced from reference TRBV2 and TRBJ2-3, is EPEVTQTPSHQVTQMGQEVILRCVPISNHLYFYWYRQILGQKVEFLVSFYNNEISEKSEIFDDQFSVERPDGSNFTLKIRSTKLEDSAMYFCASRSGLAGFSTDTQYFGPGTRLTVL.

V usage is TRBV5-5 and J usage is TRBJ2-1; 10 bases line up with TRBD2. V lost 6 bases to trimming and J lost 5 bases; unmatched junction nucleotides: 11. The CDR3 covers 16 residues. In germline, CDR1 is SGHKS, CDR2 YYEKEE (reference sequence). CDR3 residues: CASNMMASGRHNEQFF. For the CDR3, the DNA is TGTGCCAGCAACATGATGGCTAGCGGGAGACACAATGAGCAGTTCTTC.

The V and J genes are TRBV6-5 and TRBJ2-7; 8 bases map to TRBD1. Germline CDR1 reads MNHEY; CDR2 reads SVGAGI. This CDR3 contains 15 residues. With 7 bases clipped from V and 2 bases from J, the junction kept 10 bases outside the gene matches. The CDR3, as DNA: TGTGCCAGCACCCCCCAGGCAGGGGGCACCTACGAGCAGTACTTC. This gives the protein CASTPQAGGTYEQYF.

This clone was seen a handful of times. V usage is TRBV29-1 and J usage is TRBJ2-7; D may be TRBD1 (6 bases). V gave up 1 base and J gave up 5 bases, with 21 bases separating them. Germline V gene data show CDR1 as SQVTM and CDR2 as ANQGSEA. CDR3 size: 16 residues. DNA for the CDR3: TGCAGCGTTGAAGGGTCGGACAGTGGGTCTCTGAACGAGCAGTACTTC. Protein sequence: CSVEGSDSGSLNEQYF.

The chain employs TRBV2 and TRBJ2-7; D gene uncertain. Germline CDR1 is SNHLY and CDR2 is FYNNEI. Trimming cost V 7 bases and J 1 base, with 8 bases left between them. The CDR3 sequence is 12 residues long. The CDR3 DNA reads as TGTGCCAGCAAAGGGCGGTCCTACGAGCAGTACTTC. Its translation is CASKGRSYEQYF.

This chain uses TRBV30 with TRBJ2-7, with D possibly TRBD1 on 5 matching bases. The CDR3 contains 14 residues. Germline V gene lookup returns CDR1 GTSNPN and CDR2 SVGIG (reference sequence). The V and J ends lost 0 bases and 0 bases respectively, with 9 bases between them. This CDR3 reads CAWSVQGDSYEQYF. Written as DNA, the CDR3 is TGTGCCTGGAGTGTACAAGGGGACTCCTACGAGCAGTACTTC.

The gene calls are TRBV20-1 and TRBJ2-5; D call uncertain. The germline V gene has CDR1 DFQATT and CDR2 SNEGSKA (reference sequence). V shed 5 bases and J shed 4 bases, with 5 bases lying between them. There are 10 residues in the CDR3. CDR3 amino acids: CSAARETQYF. CDR3 nucleotides: TGCAGTGCTGCGAGAGAGACCCAGTACTTC.

V usage is TRBV4-1 and J usage is TRBJ2-5; D is possibly TRBD1 or TRBD2 (6 bases each). The CDR3 has 14 amino acids. V lost 1 base and J 7 bases, leaving 13 bases between the germline ends. The V gene's germline CDR1 is MGHRA and CDR2 YSYEKL. This CDR3 reads CASSQAVRGGTQYF. Written as DNA, the CDR3 is TGCGCCAGCAGCCAAGCAGTCAGGGGAGGGACCCAGTACTTC.

The chain employs TRBV5-1 and TRBJ2-1, with D perhaps matching TRBD2 (5 bases). This CDR3 is 15 amino acids long. Germline values: CDR1 SGHRS, CDR2 YFSETQ. V was shortened by 2 bases and J by 0 bases, with 9 bases between the two germline ends. The CDR3 region is CASSLMRDSYNEQFF. CDR3 sequence (DNA): TGCGCCAGCAGCTTAATGAGGGACTCCTACAATGAGCAGTTCTTC.

V is TRBV29-1 and J is TRBJ2-4, with TRBD2 matching over 8 bases. This CDR3 region has 12 residues. Germline trimming cut 6 bases from V and 6 bases from J; bases unmatched to any gene: 4. Per germline, CDR1 SQVTM and CDR2 ANQGSEA. The CDR3 bases are TGCAGCGTGGGACTAGAAGGAAACATTCAGTACTTC. Translation: CSVGLEGNIQYF.

This chain uses TRBV2 with TRBJ2-7, with 13 nucleotides matching TRBD2. Germline V lookup: CDR1 SNHLY, CDR2 FYNNEI. This CDR3 has 14 residues. J gave up 4 bases and V 8 bases, and 5 bases lay outside the gene matches. CDR3 DNA sequence: TGTGCCAGCCGCGGGACTAGCGGGACTTACGAGCAGTACTTC. Its protein product is CASRGTSGTYEQYF.

The chain carries TRBV2 and TRBJ2-7; 7 bases align to TRBD1. J was trimmed by 2 bases and V by 0 bases; bases with no gene match: 16. The germline CDR1 and CDR2 sequences are SNHLY and FYNNEI. CDR3 length: 19 residues. In DNA, the CDR3 is TGTGCCAGCAGTGAAGCGCAATCGACAGGGTTTGGGGCCACCTACGAGCAGTACTTC. Amino acid sequence: CASSEAQSTGFGATYEQYF.

The V gene is TRBV29-1, the J gene TRBJ2-3; D perhaps matches TRBD1 (6 bases). Germline lookup yields CDR1 SQVTM and CDR2 ANQGSEA. The V end lost 0 bases, the J end lost 6 bases, and 7 bases lay between the germline ends. This CDR3 is built from 12 residues. CDR3 bases: TGCAGCGTTGAAGAGGGGGCGGATACGCAGTATTTT. Translated, it gives CSVEEGADTQYF.